This is a list of T cell receptor beta chains from one sample in a study of shared clonotypes between healthy human individuals. Sequencing used immunoSEQ multiplex PCR; TCRdb keeps in-frame clones, though not all of them. The sample has fewer than 600,000 clones; more than 75% are singletons. Sequences were obtained from PBMCs. All receptors derive from a woman aged 40 to 55 in good health. Some clones in this sample may be carry-over from other donors' samples. Each CDR3 is given with its conserved first and last residue. A D gene is named only where the DNA matches it firmly. Clone size appears in some rows only: once, few, many, or a class for an expanded clone.

TRBJ2-1,TRBV27,14,.,TRBD2,CASSLRLAGVGQFF,TGTGCCAGCAGTTTAAGACTAGCGGGAGTAGGGCAGTTCTTC
TRBJ2-2,TRBV25-1,14,once,.,CASSPRANTGELFF,TGTGCCAGCAGCCCACGAGCGAACACCGGGGAGCTGTTTTTT
TRBJ2-7,TRBV19,13,.,.,CASSIGMRYEQYF,TGTGCCAGTAGTATAGGAATGCGTTACGAGCAGTACTTC
TRBJ2-1,TRBV27,18,.,TRBD2,CASSSHPQLAGGLNEQFF,TGTGCCAGCAGTTCCCACCCCCAACTAGCGGGGGGACTGAATGAGCAGTTCTTC
TRBJ2-1,TRBV13,16,.,TRBD2,CASSQRGGGEPNEQFF,TGTGCCAGCAGTCAACGTGGGGGAGGGGAGCCCAATGAGCAGTTCTTC
TRBJ1-2,TRBV28,13,many,.,CASEGYQPYGYTF,TGTGCCAGCGAAGGGTACCAGCCTTATGGCTACACCTTC
TRBJ2-3,TRBV27,11,once,.,CASSLGGRQYF,TGTGCCAGCAGTTTAGGGGGGAGGCAGTATTTT
TRBJ1-2,TRBV30,13,.,.,CAWSPRGRLGYTF,TGTGCCTGGAGTCCCCGTGGCAGGCTTGGCTACACCTTC
TRBJ1-4,TRBV19,14,once,TRBD1,CASSKDRGSEKLFF,TGTGCCAGTAGTAAGGACAGGGGAAGTGAAAAACTGTTTTTT
TRBJ2-1,TRBV5-1,17,.,TRBD2,CASSLQQGLAGVNEQFF,TGCGCCAGCAGCCTACAACAGGGACTAGCGGGGGTCAATGAGCAGTTCTTC
TRBJ2-7,TRBV5-8,14,.,.,CASSLVGYSYEQYF,TGTGCCAGCAGCTTGGTCGGGTACTCCTACGAGCAGTACTTC
TRBJ1-3,TRBV7-9,14,.,.,CASSRRLSGNTIYF,TGTGCCAGCAGCCGAAGACTCTCTGGAAACACCATATATTTT
TRBJ2-5,TRBV5-4,15,.,TRBD2,CASSRRPSGEETQYF,TGTGCCAGCAGTCGAAGGCCTAGCGGAGAAGAGACCCAGTACTTC
TRBJ1-1,TRBV5-1,13,once,.,CASSLGVNTEAFF,TGCGCCAGCAGCTTAGGGGTGAACACTGAAGCTTTCTTT
TRBJ2-2,TRBV6-5,14,.,.,CASSYSPDTGELFF,TGTGCCAGCAGTTACTCCCCAGACACCGGGGAGCTGTTTTTT
TRBJ1-2,TRBV28,14,.,.,CASSLPQGTYGYTF,TGTGCCAGCAGTTTACCCCAGGGAACCTATGGCTACACCTTC
TRBJ2-1,TRBV5-1,15,few,.,CASSLEGISYNEQFF,TGCGCCAGCAGCTTGGAGGGAATCTCCTACAATGAGCAGTTCTTC
TRBJ2-7,TRBV6-5,13,.,TRBD2,CASNRAGAYEQYF,TGTGCCAGCAACCGAGCGGGAGCGTACGAGCAGTACTTC
TRBJ1-4,TRBV28,14,.,.,CASHVGGPNEKLFF,TGTGCCAGCCACGTTGGGGGGCCGAATGAAAAACTGTTTTTT
TRBJ2-7,TRBV2,14,.,.,CASSYTGDSYEQYF,TGTGCCAGCAGCTACACCGGGGACTCATACGAGCAGTACTTC
TRBJ1-1,TRBV28,14,few,TRBD1,CASSLTGDGTEAFF,TGTGCCAGCAGTCTGACAGGGGATGGTACTGAAGCTTTCTTT
TRBJ1-1,TRBV14,14,once,TRBD1,CASSRGQGSTEAFF,TGTGCCAGCAGCCGAGGACAGGGGAGTACTGAAGCTTTCTTT
TRBJ2-7,TRBV7-9,16,once,.,CASSSPQGGYPVRQYF,TGTGCCAGCAGCTCGCCCCAGGGGGGTTACCCGGTCAGGCAGTACTTC
TRBJ2-7,TRBV7-2,13,.,TRBD2,CASSKREGEEQYF,TGTGCCAGCAGCAAGCGGGAGGGCGAAGAGCAGTACTTC